The 10 T cell receptor beta chains below were found in one sample sequenced in a study of cytomegalovirus exposure and HLA in healthy donors. The assay was immunoSEQ multiplex PCR, and TCRdb's table has in-frame clones only and misses some. The sample shows 130,000 to 150,000 clones, roughly 90% of them seen only once. Sample: PBMCs. These receptors were obtained from a man aged 18 to 30 in good health and CMV-seropositive.

The chain is built from TRBV7-9 and TRBJ2-1, with TRBD2 matching 7 bases. The trim removed 5 bases at V and 0 bases at J, leaving 10 bases unmatched. The germline V gene encodes CDR1 SEHNR and CDR2 FQNEAQ (reference sequence). This CDR3 comprises 17 residues. The CDR3 DNA follows: TGTGCCAGCAGCCCCCGGAGCGGGGTGAGCTCCTACAATGAGCAGTTCTTC. Encoded protein: CASSPRSGVSSYNEQFF.

This clone was found once. The V call is TRBV28, the J call TRBJ2-3; a possible D gene is TRBD2 (5 bases). The ends were cut back, 2 bases at V and 4 bases at J, with 7 bases in the middle. This CDR3 spans 13 amino acids. From germline, CDR1 is MDHEN and CDR2 SYDVKM. CDR3 DNA sequence: TGTGCCAGCAGTTTACTAGCAGCAGATACGCAGTATTTT. It is translated as CASSLLAADTQYF.

J is TRBJ1-1 and V is TRBV6-5; D unresolved. The germline V and J ends were trimmed by 5 bases and 4 bases, with 14 bases remaining between them. The CDR3 extends over 14 amino acids. Per the germline V gene, CDR1 is MNHEY and CDR2 is SVGAGI. The CDR3 sequence: CASSPRRLGTEAFF. As DNA, the CDR3 is TGTGCCAGCAGTCCTAGAAGATTGGGCACTGAAGCTTTCTTT.

The chain couples TRBV30 to TRBJ2-1; TRBD2 matches at 8 bases. CDR1 and CDR2 (germline): GTSNPN, SVGIG (reference sequence). The CDR3 runs 16 residues. The J segment lost 8 bases and the V segment lost 2 bases, leaving 14 bases of the junction unmatched. This chain's CDR3 is CAWSPPGGNVVDEQFF. CDR3 sequence (DNA): TGTGCCTGGAGTCCTCCGGGGGGGAACGTAGTCGATGAGCAGTTCTTC. The whole variable domain, remainder taken from reference TRBV30 and TRBJ2-1, is SQTIHQWPATLVQPVGSPLSLECTVEGTSNPNLYWYRQAAGRGLQLLFYSVGIGQISSEVPQNLSASRPQDRQFILSSKKLLLSDSGFYLCAWSPPGGNVVDEQFFGPGTRLTVL.

This clone was seen just once. V usage is TRBV6-5 and J usage is TRBJ2-7; unclear D gene. Trimming stripped 6 bases from V and 2 bases from J, with 14 bases between. CDR3 size: 14 residues. CDR1 and CDR2 (germline): MNHEY, SVGAGI. This CDR3 reads CASRPLQMTYEQYF. DNA of the CDR3: TGTGCCAGCAGACCCCTGCAGATGACCTACGAGCAGTACTTC.

This clone was found a few times. The genes are TRBV5-8 and TRBJ1-1; D is undetermined. The CDR3 totals 13 residues. V dropped 3 bases and J dropped 1 base, with 7 bases sitting between them. Germline-derived CDR1 and CDR2 are SGHTS and YDEGEE. CDR3 amino acids: CASSYEGNTEAFF. CDR3 bases: TGTGCCAGCAGCTACGAGGGGAACACTGAAGCTTTCTTT.

The rearrangement joins TRBV5-1 to TRBJ2-7; maybe TRBD2 (7 bases). Looked up from germline, CDR1 is SGHRS and CDR2 is YFSETQ. V lost 4 bases to trimming and J lost 5 bases, with 13 bases between them. The CDR3 extends over 13 amino acids. CDR3 nucleotide sequence: TGCGCCAGCAGCGCGGGGGCGAGGGACGAGCAGTACTTC. Translation gives CASSAGARDEQYF.

V usage is TRBV11-2 and J usage is TRBJ2-1, with a tentative D call TRBD1 (6 bases). V lost 0 bases and J lost 6, with 12 bases in between. CDR1 and CDR2 from the germline V gene are SGHAT and FQNNGV. The CDR3 runs 15 residues. The chain's CDR3 is CASSLDLGRGNEQFF. CDR3 in DNA: TGTGCCAGCAGCTTAGATTTGGGCAGGGGCAATGAGCAGTTCTTC.

The chain links TRBV2 to TRBJ1-1, with D perhaps TRBD1 (5 bases). Germline values: CDR1 SNHLY, CDR2 FYNNEI. The CDR3 spans 15 residues. The germline V and J ends were trimmed by 0 bases and 3 bases, with 11 bases remaining between them. This CDR3 is CASSEAGDSYTEAFF. The CDR3, as DNA: TGTGCCAGCAGTGAAGCAGGGGATAGTTACACTGAAGCTTTCTTT.

The chain uses TRBV6-5 and TRBJ2-5; 8 bases agree with TRBD1. This CDR3 region has 16 residues. Germline assignment: CDR1 MNHEY and CDR2 SVGAGI. J was trimmed by 2 bases and V by 2 bases; bases with no gene match: 7. CDR3 sequence reads: CASSYARTGLQETQYF. Written as DNA, the CDR3 is TGTGCCAGCAGTTACGCTCGGACAGGGCTGCAAGAGACCCAGTACTTC.